This TCR beta chain derives from a study of blood T cell repertoires in COVID-19. Study summary: Donors in the United States, Italy and Spain gave samples during acute or convalescent COVID-19. Sources were T cells, B-cell-depleted T cells, or PBMCs; the material itself was cDNA or gDNA.

Original analysis: Estimated nucleated cell counts came from reference gene primer amplification. The repertoire was sequenced with immunoSEQ multiplex PCR; TCRdb's copy has only in-frame clones and lacks some. V and J calls and clone size are those listed in that table; D and trimming were worked out from the DNA. The repertoire holds tens of thousands of clones, about 90% seen once, with under 7% in the top ten. The ends were cut back, 4 bases at V and 7 bases at J, with 17 bases in the middle. Germline V gives CDR1 SGHRS, CDR2 YFSETQ. The CDR3 is 15 residues long. This TCR was recovered from a human donor in a cohort sampled during active COVID-19. The source material was peripheral blood. The gene calls are TRBV5-1 and TRBJ2-2, with D tentatively TRBD2 (5 bases). The CDR3 DNA follows: TGCGCCAGCAGCGGGCGCACTAGGTCGGGCGGGGAGCTGTTTTTT. Its protein is CASSGRTRSGGELFF.